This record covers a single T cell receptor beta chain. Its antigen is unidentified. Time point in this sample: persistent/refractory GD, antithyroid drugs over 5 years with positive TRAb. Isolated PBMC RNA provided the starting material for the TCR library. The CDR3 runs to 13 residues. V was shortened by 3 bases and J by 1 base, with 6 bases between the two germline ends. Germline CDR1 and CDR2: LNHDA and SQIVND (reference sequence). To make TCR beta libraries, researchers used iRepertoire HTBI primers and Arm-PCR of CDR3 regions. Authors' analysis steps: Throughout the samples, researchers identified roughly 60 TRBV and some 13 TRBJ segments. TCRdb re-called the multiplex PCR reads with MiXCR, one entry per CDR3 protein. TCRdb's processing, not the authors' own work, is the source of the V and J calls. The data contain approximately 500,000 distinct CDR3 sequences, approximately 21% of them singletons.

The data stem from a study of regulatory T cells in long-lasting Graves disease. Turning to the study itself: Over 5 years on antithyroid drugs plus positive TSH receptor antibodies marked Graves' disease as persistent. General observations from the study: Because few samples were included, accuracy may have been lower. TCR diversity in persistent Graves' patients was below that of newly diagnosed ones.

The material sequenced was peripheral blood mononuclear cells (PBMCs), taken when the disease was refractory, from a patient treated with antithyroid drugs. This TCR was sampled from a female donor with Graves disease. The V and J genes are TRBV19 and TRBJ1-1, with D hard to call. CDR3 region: CASSIWGNTEAFF. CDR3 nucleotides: TGTGCCAGTAGTATTTGGGGGAACACTGAAGCTTTCTTT.